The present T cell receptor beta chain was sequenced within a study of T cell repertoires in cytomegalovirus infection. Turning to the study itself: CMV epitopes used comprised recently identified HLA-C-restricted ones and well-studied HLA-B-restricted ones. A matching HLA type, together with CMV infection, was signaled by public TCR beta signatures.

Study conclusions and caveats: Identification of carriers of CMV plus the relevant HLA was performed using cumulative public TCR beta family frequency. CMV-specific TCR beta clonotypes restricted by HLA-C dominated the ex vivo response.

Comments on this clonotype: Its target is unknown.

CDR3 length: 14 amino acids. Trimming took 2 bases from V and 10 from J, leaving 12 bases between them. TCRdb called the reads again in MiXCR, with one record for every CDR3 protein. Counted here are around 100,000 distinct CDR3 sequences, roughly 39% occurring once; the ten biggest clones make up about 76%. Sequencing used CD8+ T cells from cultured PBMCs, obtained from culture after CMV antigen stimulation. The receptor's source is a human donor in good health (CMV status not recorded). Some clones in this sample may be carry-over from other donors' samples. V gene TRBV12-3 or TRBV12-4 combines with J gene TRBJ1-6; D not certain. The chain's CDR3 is CASSLSQAGSPLHF. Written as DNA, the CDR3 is TGTGCCAGCAGTTTAAGCCAGGCGGGATCACCCCTCCACTTT.